These 16 T cell receptor beta chains were all obtained from the same sample, sequenced in a study of blood T cell repertoires in COVID-19. This table comes from immunoSEQ multiplex PCR, and its TCRdb copy is limited to in-frame clones, with some not included. There are roughly 200,000 clones in the sample; over 70% occur only once, and approximately 9% lies in the top ten. The sequenced sample consisted of peripheral blood. The receptors were gathered from a man in his forties or fifties with active or convalescent COVID-19.

The V call is TRBV29-1, the J call TRBJ2-7, with 8 positions matching TRBD1. Germline assignment: CDR1 SQVTM and CDR2 ANQGSEA. With V trimmed by 4 bases and J by 7 bases, 9 bases remained unmatched. The CDR3 spans 13 residues. The CDR3 sequence: CSVARGRGPEQYF. The CDR3 nucleotides read TGCAGCGTTGCGCGGGGCAGGGGGCCGGAGCAGTACTTC.

A note on this clone: The junction differs from germline at one of its ends, possibly a read error. Other DNA sequences in the same sample also yield this CDR3. This chain uses TRBV6-5 with TRBJ1-1; D is unresolved. CDR3 length equals 14 residues. Germline CDR1 reads MNHEY; CDR2 reads SVGAGI. The CDR3 region is CASSYSSGYTEAFF. The CDR3 DNA follows: TGCGCCAGCAGTTACTCCTCCGGGTATACTGAAGCTTTCTTT.

This clone was seen only once. The chain is built from TRBV19 and TRBJ1-6; D remains unclear. Germline V gene data show CDR1 as LNHDA and CDR2 as SQIVND (reference sequence). Trimming took 1 base from V and 9 from J, leaving 4 bases between them. The CDR3 has 12 residues. CDR3 in amino acids: CASSIGGSPLHF. The DNA for the CDR3 is TGTGCCAGTAGTATAGGAGGTTCACCCCTCCACTTT.

This rearrangement joins TRBV30 to TRBJ2-7; TRBD1 matches at 8 bases. V lost 8 bases, J lost 3 bases, and 3 bases stayed unmatched. Germline V gives CDR1 GTSNPN, CDR2 SVGIG (reference sequence). The CDR3 is 11 amino acids. CDR3 loop: CAGGTGYEQYF. The CDR3 DNA reads TGTGCCGGAGGGACAGGCTACGAGCAGTACTTC.

The rearrangement joins TRBV30 to TRBJ1-1; 9 bases agree with TRBD1. Germline CDR1 is GTSNPN and CDR2 is SVGIG (reference sequence). The CDR3 runs to 16 residues. Trimming at V came to 2 bases and at J to 8 bases, leaving 15 bases not matched to a gene. This CDR3 is CAWSSGTGSLLGEAFF. The CDR3 nucleotides are TGTGCCTGGAGTAGCGGGACAGGGTCTCTTTTGGGCGAAGCTTTCTTT.

In its sample, this clone was seen once. The chain links TRBV7-9 to TRBJ1-4, with 9 bases identical to TRBD1. CDR1 and CDR2 (germline): SEHNR, FQNEAQ (reference sequence). The CDR3 contains 18 residues. V lost 3 bases, J lost 8 bases, and 16 bases stayed unmatched. The CDR3 loop reads CASSFTGTGRGLREKLFF. The CDR3 region has the DNA TGTGCCAGCAGCTTTACCGGGACAGGGAGGGGGCTACGCGAAAAACTGTTTTTT. Supplemented by reference TRBV7-9 and TRBJ1-4, the full variable domain reads DTGVSQNPRHKITKRGQNVTFRCDPISEHNRLYWYRQTLGQGPEFLTYFQNEAQLEKSRLLSDRFSAERPKGSFSTLEIQRTEQGDSAMYLCASSFTGTGRGLREKLFFGSGTQLSVL.

The V and J genes are TRBV3-1 (or the pseudogene TRBV3-2) and TRBJ2-4, with a tentative D call TRBD1 (5 bases). The germline V gene has CDR1 LGHDT and CDR2 YNNKEL (reference sequence). V lost 0 bases and J lost 8, with 17 bases in between. This CDR3 is 16 amino acids long. The DNA of the CDR3 is TGTGCCAGCAGCCAAGAAAGTCAGGGTGGGTACGACATTCAGTACTTC. This translates into CASSQESQGGYDIQYF.

The V and J genes are TRBV7-9 and TRBJ2-7; the match to TRBD1 covers 7 bases. Losses at the gene ends were 5 bases for V and 4 bases for J; bases not matched to a gene: 11. The germline V gene encodes CDR1 SEHNR and CDR2 FQNEAQ (reference sequence). The CDR3 runs to 15 residues. CDR3: CASSHGPGQSYEQYF. CDR3 coding DNA: TGTGCCAGCAGCCATGGTCCGGGACAGAGTTACGAGCAGTACTTC.

This clone appeared a single time. The chain carries TRBV30 and TRBJ1-2, with a possible D match to TRBD1 (6 bases). The germline V and J ends were trimmed by 4 bases and 8 bases, with 23 bases remaining between them. The CDR3 has 15 residues. Germline values: CDR1 GTSNPN, CDR2 SVGIG (reference sequence). The CDR3 here is CAWMRPEGGSSGYTF. The CDR3 DNA is TGTGCCTGGATGAGACCAGAAGGGGGTTCGAGCGGCTACACCTTC.

The V and J genes are TRBV6-5 and TRBJ1-1, with D uncertain. Trimming cost V 4 bases and J 0 bases, with 3 bases left between them. This CDR3 has 12 amino acids. Germline-derived CDR1 and CDR2 are MNHEY and SVGAGI. Written as DNA, the CDR3 is TGTGCCAGCAGTTCTGTGAACACTGAAGCTTTCTTT. As protein: CASSSVNTEAFF.

This sequence joins TRBV10-1 and TRBJ2-1, with TRBD2 matching 7 bases. V trimming: 2 bases; J trimming: 6 bases; junction bases outside the gene matches: 10. The CDR3 totals 16 residues. CDR1 is WNHNN and CDR2 is SYGVQD in the germline V gene (reference sequence). The CDR3 coding sequence is TGCGCCAGCAGTGAGGTGGTTGCGGGAGTGGTCAATGAGCAGTTCTTC. Amino acids: CASSEVVAGVVNEQFF.

J is TRBJ2-5 and V is TRBV19, with a tentative D call TRBD1 (5 bases). This CDR3 is built from 12 residues. V was cut by 7 bases and J by 5 bases, with 11 bases left in between. Germline values: CDR1 LNHDA, CDR2 SQIVND (reference sequence). The DNA of the CDR3 is TGTGCCAGTACAGGGCTAGGCGAGACCCAGTACTTC. This gives the protein CASTGLGETQYF.

This clone has just one count. The chain recombines TRBV3-1 (or the pseudogene TRBV3-2) with TRBJ2-7, with a tentative D call TRBD1 (6 bases). Looked up from germline, CDR1 is LGHDT and CDR2 is YNNKEL (reference sequence). This CDR3 contains 13 residues. Deletions cut 3 bases from V and 6 bases from J, with 12 bases between. The CDR3 DNA follows: TGTGCCAGCAGCCATCCAGGGGAAGGCGAGCAGTACTTC. This encodes CASSHPGEGEQYF.

A single count supports this clone. This sequence joins TRBV5-6 and TRBJ2-1; no clear D. Trimming removed 2 bases from V and 0 bases from J, with 9 bases in between. Germline CDR1 is SGHDT and CDR2 is YYEEEE. CDR3 length equals 15 residues. In DNA form, the CDR3 reads TGTGCCAGCAGCTTTTCCTCGGGCTCCTACAATGAGCAGTTCTTC. Amino acid sequence: CASSFSSGSYNEQFF.

CDR3 nucleotide sequence: TGTGCCAGCAGTTTATTCGGAGCGGAACCCTACGAGCAGTACTTC. This codes for CASSLFGAEPYEQYF. V usage is TRBV27 and J usage is TRBJ2-7, with D possibly TRBD2 on 5 matching bases. V shed 1 base and J shed 2 bases, with 12 bases lying between them. The germline V gene encodes CDR1 MNHEY and CDR2 SMNVEV (reference sequence). This CDR3 has 15 amino acids.

There are a few counts of this clone. CDR3 coding DNA: TGTGCCAGCAATCTAGCGGCGGACAGGGACACAGATACGCAGTATTTT. Amino acid sequence: CASNLAADRDTDTQYF. J is TRBJ2-3 and V is TRBV27, with D maybe TRBD1 (8 bases). The CDR3 sequence is 16 residues long. Germline CDR1 MNHEY, CDR2 SMNVEV (reference sequence). V was shortened by 7 bases and J by 2 bases, with 19 bases between the two germline ends.